The clone carrying this T cell receptor (beta chain) was seen repeatedly, ten times or more. Its target is not known. These data come from a study of read filtering for tumor transcriptome and immune sequencing. Study overall: Among patients, 17 to 20 were male and approximately 15 female, aged about 47 to 80 (mean approximately 60). The study, taken as a whole, reports: The CD138-negative fraction was mixed bone marrow immune cells, not pure T cells.

CDR3 length: 15 residues. V was pared by 3 bases and J by 0 bases, with 9 bases between. Germline CDR1 and CDR2: SGDLS and YYNGEE. The library was built from about 370 ng RNA with molecular barcoded adaptors for alpha/delta and beta/gamma chains. TCRdb re-called the reads through MiXCR, storing one row per CDR3 protein. This sample has under 30,000 distinct CDR3 sequences, with around a fifth found just once. This chain connects TRBV9 to TRBJ1-4; D may be TRBD1 (6 bases). Sequenced input: a population of CD138-negative cells sorted from bone marrow. This clonotype was obtained from a donor at least 40 years old with multiple myeloma. The CDR3 sequence is CASSEGGATNEKLFF. In nucleotides, the CDR3 is TGTGCCAGCAGCGAGGGGGGGGCAACTAATGAAAAACTGTTTTTT.